The rows below give T cell receptor beta chains drawn from one sample of a study of early T cells in non-severe SARS-CoV-2 infection. TCRdb used MiXCR to reprocess the 5' RACE reads, holding one entry per CDR3 protein. Among 86,000 or so distinct CDR3 sequences, over 5% were seen once, and the ten largest hold about 7.8%. The sequencing input was whole blood. These TCRs come from an adult who was a healthcare worker with PCR-confirmed SARS-CoV-2 infection or an uninfected control (not recorded which). Both conserved end residues are part of each CDR3. The D gene is left open where the match is weak. Part of the rows lack a size; the others show once, few, many or a class for expanded clones.

14	TRBV13	many	.	TRBJ2-3	CASSFWGSTDTQYF	TGTGCCAGCAGCTTTTGGGGGAGCACAGATACGCAGTATTTT
13	TRBV11-3	many	.	TRBJ2-4	CASSVTRLGIQYF	TGTGCCAGCAGCGTGACTAGATTGGGCATTCAGTACTTC
16	TRBV11-2	many	TRBD2	TRBJ2-1	CASSLGQGLALDEQFF	TGTGCCAGCAGCTTAGGCCAGGGACTAGCGTTGGATGAGCAGTTCTTC
13	TRBV7-2	.	.	TRBJ1-6	CASGRDGDSPLHF	TGTGCCAGCGGCCGGGACGGGGATTCACCCCTCCACTTT
15	TRBV7-2	.	TRBD1	TRBJ2-3	CASSLRGGKGDTQYF	TGTGCCAGCAGCTTACGAGGGGGCAAGGGAGATACGCAGTATTTT
15	TRBV5-1	many	TRBD1	TRBJ1-5	CASSDGTGGRQPQHF	TGCGCCAGCAGCGACGGGACAGGGGGACGTCAGCCCCAGCATTTT
11	TRBV3-1	many	.	TRBJ1-2	CASSQGKGYTF	TGTGCCAGCAGCCAAGGGAAAGGCTACACCTTC
15	TRBV5-8	many	.	TRBJ2-7	CASSSKEWGAYEQYF	TGTGCCAGCAGCTCGAAGGAGTGGGGGGCCTACGAGCAGTACTTC
15	TRBV7-8	many	TRBD1	TRBJ1-1	CASSLERGRWTEAFF	TGTGCCAGCAGCTTAGAGAGGGGGCGGTGGACTGAAGCTTTCTTT
14	TRBV2	.	TRBD1	TRBJ1-5	CASRSDRGIQPQHF	TGTGCCAGCAGGAGCGACAGGGGAATTCAGCCCCAGCATTTT
16	TRBV7-2	many	TRBD2	TRBJ2-7	CASSYVGLAGANEQYF	TGTGCCAGCAGCTACGTCGGACTAGCGGGAGCCAACGAGCAGTACTTC
14	TRBV6-5	few	TRBD1	TRBJ1-5	CASRDTGGNQPQHF	TGTGCCAGCAGGGACACAGGGGGTAATCAGCCCCAGCATTTT
15	TRBV7-9	many	TRBD1	TRBJ2-4	CASSPAGTAKNIQYF	TGTGCCAGCAGCCCCGCCGGGACAGCTAAAAACATTCAGTACTTC
13	TRBV5-1	many	.	TRBJ2-7	CASSSDGDYEQYF	TGCGCCAGCAGCAGCGACGGAGACTACGAGCAGTACTTC
13	TRBV5-8	many	.	TRBJ1-2	CASSETAPYGYTF	TGTGCCAGCAGCGAGACAGCACCGTATGGCTACACCTTC
13	TRBV2	.	.	TRBJ2-1	CASSQIGREKQFF	TGTGCCAGCAGTCAGATAGGCAGGGAAAAACAGTTCTTC